The clone carrying this T cell receptor beta chain was seen just once. The entry originates in a study of blood T cell repertoires in COVID-19. Study-level information: Sites in the United States, Italy and Spain provided acute and convalescent COVID-19 samples. The cDNA or gDNA used as material had been derived from T cells, B-cell-depleted T cells, or PBMCs.

V shed 4 bases, J shed 9 bases, and the junction held 14 bases outside the gene matches. The CDR3 length is 16 residues. Germline V lookup: CDR1 SGDLS, CDR2 YYNGEE. Original methodology: Reference gene primer amplification in the assay estimated nucleated cell counts. This table comes from immunoSEQ multiplex PCR, and its TCRdb copy is limited to in-frame clones, with some not included. The V and J calls and the clone size are those of that table, but D and trimming were determined from the DNA. The profile shows tens of thousands of clones, approximately 90% of them singletons. The specimen was peripheral blood. The origin of this receptor is a woman aged 80 or over with active COVID-19. The rearrangement uses TRBV9 and TRBJ2-1; 9 bases are a match to TRBD1. The CDR3 sequence is CASSIRGGQGSSEQFF. The CDR3, as DNA: TGTGCCAGCAGCATAAGAGGAGGACAGGGGTCGAGTGAGCAGTTCTTC.